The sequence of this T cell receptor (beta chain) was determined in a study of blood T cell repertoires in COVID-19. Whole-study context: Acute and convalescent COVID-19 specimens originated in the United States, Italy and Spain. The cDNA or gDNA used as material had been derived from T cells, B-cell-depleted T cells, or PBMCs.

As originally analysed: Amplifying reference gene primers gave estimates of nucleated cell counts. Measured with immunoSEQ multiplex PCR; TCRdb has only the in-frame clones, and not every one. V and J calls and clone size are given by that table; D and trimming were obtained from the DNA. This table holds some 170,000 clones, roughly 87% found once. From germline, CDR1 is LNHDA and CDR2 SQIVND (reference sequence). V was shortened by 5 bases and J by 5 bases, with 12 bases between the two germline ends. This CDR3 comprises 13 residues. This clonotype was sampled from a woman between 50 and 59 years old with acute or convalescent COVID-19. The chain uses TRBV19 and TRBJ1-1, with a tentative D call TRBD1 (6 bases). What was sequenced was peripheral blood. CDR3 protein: CASSLPRGTEAFF. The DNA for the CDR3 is TGTGCCAGTAGTCTCCCCAGGGGAACTGAAGCTTTCTTT.